This T cell receptor (beta chain) derives from a study of glioma-infiltrating T cells after dendritic cell vaccination. Study-wide context: Patients received autologous tumor lysate-pulsed dendritic cell vaccination between about 2003 and 2013.

This CDR3 has 15 residues. J was trimmed by 4 bases and V by 5 bases; bases with no gene match: 8. Germline V gene lookup returns CDR1 SEHNR and CDR2 FQNEAQ (reference sequence). Input was approximately 2 ug genomic DNA, or all available if less. The assay was immunoSEQ multiplex PCR, and TCRdb's table has in-frame clones only and misses some. Of fewer than 95,000 clones listed, less than 85% are singletons. This sample's time point: after dendritic cell vaccination, including at tumor progression/relapse. V and J are TRBV7-9 and TRBJ2-7; 10 nucleotides match TRBD1. The sequencing used blood, collected after dendritic cell vaccination. The sequence was obtained from a human donor with glioblastoma. CDR3 in DNA: TGTGCCAGCAGCCCGGGACAGGGGATGGGGTACGAGCAGTACTTC. Translating gives CASSPGQGMGYEQYF. Supplemented by reference TRBV7-9 and TRBJ2-7, the full variable domain reads DTGVSQNPRHKITKRGQNVTFRCDPISEHNRLYWYRQTLGQGPEFLTYFQNEAQLEKSRLLSDRFSAERPKGSFSTLEIQRTEQGDSAMYLCASSPGQGMGYEQYFGPGTRLTVT.